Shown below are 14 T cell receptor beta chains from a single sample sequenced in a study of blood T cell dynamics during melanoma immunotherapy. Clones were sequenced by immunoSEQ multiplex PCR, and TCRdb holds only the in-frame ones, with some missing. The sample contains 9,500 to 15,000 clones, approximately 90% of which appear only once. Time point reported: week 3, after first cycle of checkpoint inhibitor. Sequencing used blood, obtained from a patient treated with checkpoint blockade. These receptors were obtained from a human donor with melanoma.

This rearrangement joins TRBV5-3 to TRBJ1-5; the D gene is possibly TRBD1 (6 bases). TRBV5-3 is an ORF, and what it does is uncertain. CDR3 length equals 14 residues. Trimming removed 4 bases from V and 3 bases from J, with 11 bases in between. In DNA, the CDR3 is TGTGCCAGAAGCGGACAGCCACTCAATCAGCCCCAGCATTTT. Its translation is CARSGQPLNQPQHF.

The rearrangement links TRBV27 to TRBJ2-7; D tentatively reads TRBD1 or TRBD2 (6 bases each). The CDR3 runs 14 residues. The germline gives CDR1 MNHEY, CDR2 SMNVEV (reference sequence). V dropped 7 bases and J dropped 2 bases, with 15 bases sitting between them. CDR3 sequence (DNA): TGTGCCAGCACCCCAACCGGGGGCACCTACGAGCAGTACTTC. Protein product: CASTPTGGTYEQYF.

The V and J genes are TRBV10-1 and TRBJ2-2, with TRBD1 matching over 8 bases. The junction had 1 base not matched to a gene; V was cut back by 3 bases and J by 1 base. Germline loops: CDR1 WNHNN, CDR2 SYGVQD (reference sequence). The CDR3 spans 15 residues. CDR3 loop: CASSEQGGNTGELFF. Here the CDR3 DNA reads TGCGCCAGCAGTGAACAGGGGGGGAACACCGGGGAGCTGTTTTTT.

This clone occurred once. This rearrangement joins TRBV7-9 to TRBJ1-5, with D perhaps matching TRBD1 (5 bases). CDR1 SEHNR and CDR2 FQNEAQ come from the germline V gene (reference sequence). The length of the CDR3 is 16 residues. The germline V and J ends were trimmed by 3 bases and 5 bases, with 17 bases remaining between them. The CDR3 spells CASSLGVGRTYQPQHF. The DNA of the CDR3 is TGTGCCAGCAGCTTGGGGGTGGGCAGAACCTATCAGCCCCAGCATTTT.

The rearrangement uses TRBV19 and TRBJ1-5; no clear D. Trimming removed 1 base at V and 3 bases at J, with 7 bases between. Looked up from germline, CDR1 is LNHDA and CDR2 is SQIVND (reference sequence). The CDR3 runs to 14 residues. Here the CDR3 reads CASSIVDTNQPQHF. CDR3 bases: TGTGCCAGTAGTATAGTCGACACCAATCAGCCCCAGCATTTT.

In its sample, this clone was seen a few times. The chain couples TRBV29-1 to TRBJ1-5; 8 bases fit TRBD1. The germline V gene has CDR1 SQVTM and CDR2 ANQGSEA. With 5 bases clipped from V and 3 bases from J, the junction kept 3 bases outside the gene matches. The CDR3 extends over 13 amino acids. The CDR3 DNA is TGCAGCGTTCCAGGGGGCCCCAATCAGCCCCAGCATTTT. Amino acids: CSVPGGPNQPQHF.

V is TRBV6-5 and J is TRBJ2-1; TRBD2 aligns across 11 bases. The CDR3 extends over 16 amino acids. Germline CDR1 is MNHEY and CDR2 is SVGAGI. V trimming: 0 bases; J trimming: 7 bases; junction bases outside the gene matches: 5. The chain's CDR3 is CASSYSNSGGANEQFF. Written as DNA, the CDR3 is TGTGCCAGCAGTTACTCGAATAGCGGGGGGGCTAATGAGCAGTTCTTC.

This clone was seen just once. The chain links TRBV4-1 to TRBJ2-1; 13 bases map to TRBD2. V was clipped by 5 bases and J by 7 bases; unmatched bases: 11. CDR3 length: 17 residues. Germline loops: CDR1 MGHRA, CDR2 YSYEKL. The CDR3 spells CASSDIKLAGGGNEQFF. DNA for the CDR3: TGCGCCAGCAGCGACATTAAACTAGCGGGAGGGGGGAATGAGCAGTTCTTC.

The CDR3 sequence is CAIRGDRLNTEAFF. The CDR3 DNA is TGTGCCATCAGGGGGGACCGTTTGAACACTGAAGCTTTCTTT. V usage is TRBV10-3 and J usage is TRBJ1-1; D possibly corresponds to TRBD1 (5 bases). CDR3 length: 14 residues. Trimming removed 6 bases at V and 0 bases at J, with 11 bases between. CDR1 and CDR2 from the germline V gene are ENHRY and SYGVKD.

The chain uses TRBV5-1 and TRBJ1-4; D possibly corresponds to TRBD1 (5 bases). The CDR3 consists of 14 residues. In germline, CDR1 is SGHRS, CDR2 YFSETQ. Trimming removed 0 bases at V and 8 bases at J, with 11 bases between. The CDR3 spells CASSLVGEREKLFF. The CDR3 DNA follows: TGCGCCAGCAGCTTGGTAGGGGAACGGGAAAAACTGTTTTTT.

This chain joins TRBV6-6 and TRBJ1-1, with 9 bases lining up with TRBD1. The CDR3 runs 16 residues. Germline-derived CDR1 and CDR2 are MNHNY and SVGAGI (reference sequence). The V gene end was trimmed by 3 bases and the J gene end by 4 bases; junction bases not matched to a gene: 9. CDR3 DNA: TGTGCCAGCAGTTATAGGGACAGGGAGGGGAGCACTGAAGCTTTCTTT. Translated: CASSYRDREGSTEAFF.

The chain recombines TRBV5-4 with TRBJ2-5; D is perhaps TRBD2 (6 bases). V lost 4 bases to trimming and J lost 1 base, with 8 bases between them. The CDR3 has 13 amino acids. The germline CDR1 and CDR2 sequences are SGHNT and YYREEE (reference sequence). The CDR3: CASSKGLQETQYF. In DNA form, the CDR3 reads TGTGCCAGCAGCAAGGGACTCCAAGAGACCCAGTACTTC.

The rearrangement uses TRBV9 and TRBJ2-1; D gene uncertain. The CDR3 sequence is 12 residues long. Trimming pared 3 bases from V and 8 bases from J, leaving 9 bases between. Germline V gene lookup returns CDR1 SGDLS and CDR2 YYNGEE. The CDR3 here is CASSESSHEQFF. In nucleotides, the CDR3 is TGTGCCAGCAGCGAATCTAGTCATGAGCAGTTCTTC.

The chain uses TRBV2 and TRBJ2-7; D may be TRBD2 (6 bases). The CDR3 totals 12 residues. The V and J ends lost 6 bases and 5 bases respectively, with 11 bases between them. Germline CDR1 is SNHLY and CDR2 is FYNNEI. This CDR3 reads CASRERVDEQYF. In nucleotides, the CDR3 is TGTGCCAGCAGAGAGCGGGTGGACGAGCAGTACTTC.